This record looks at one TCR beta chain sequence and its context. Its antigen is unidentified. Likely a read error: the CDR3 ends without its conserved phenylalanine or tryptophan. The data stem from a study of neurological immune-mediated disorders. Points from the study as a whole: TCR-beta repertoires seemed private in all groups, with no expanded CDR3 amino acid sequences shared. The greatest degree of TCR clonal expansion was observed in HTLV-1-associated myelopathy, with the lowest in multiple sclerosis, below that of healthy controls.

This CDR3 spans 14 amino acids. Germline V lookup: CDR1 SGHAT, CDR2 FQDESV (reference sequence). Time point of the sample: longitudinal time-point 1 (baseline). Per sequencing run, 15-18 subjects together gave over 160 million TCR-beta sequences. Each CDR3 protein gets one entry after TCRdb re-called the 5' RACE reads with MiXCR. The sample yields 55,000 to 75,000 distinct CDR3 sequences, roughly an eighth seen once. The sequencing input was PBMCs. The receptor comes from a female donor with HTLV-1-associated myelopathy (HAM/TSP). This chain links TRBV11-1 with TRBJ2-1, with 11 bases identical to TRBD1. CDR3 sequence (DNA): TGTGTCAGCCACCGGGACAGGGGGTACAATGAGCAGTTCTTA. Translating it yields CVSHRDRGYNEQFL.